The clone carrying this T cell receptor (beta chain) was counted many times. As yet, its antigen is unknown. This sample stems from a study of T cells after yellow fever vaccination. Looking at the study overall: Preparing low-cell-number fractions relied on SMART-Seq v4 Ultra Low Input.

The 5'RACE template-switching step produced TCR cDNA and added a universal primer site and UMIs. A single record per CDR3 protein comes from TCRdb applying MiXCR to the 5' RACE reads. The sample has about 580,000 distinct CDR3 sequences; about 17% are singletons. The ends were cut back, 0 bases at V and 0 bases at J, with 16 bases in the middle. There are 18 residues in the CDR3. From germline, CDR1 is LGHNA and CDR2 YSLEER. Whole-study results and caveats: A weaker secondary response peaked on day 5, the primary on day 15.

The sequences come from PBMCs, collected roughly 5 days after the first yellow fever vaccination. The origin of this receptor is a man aged 18 to 30 who received the YFV17D yellow fever vaccine. The rearrangement uses TRBV4-3 and TRBJ2-3, with D possibly matching TRBD2 (6 bases). The CDR3 DNA follows: TGCGCCAGCAGCCAAGATGGATTTTTAGCGGCCAGCACAGATACGCAGTATTTT. Its protein is CASSQDGFLAASTDTQYF.